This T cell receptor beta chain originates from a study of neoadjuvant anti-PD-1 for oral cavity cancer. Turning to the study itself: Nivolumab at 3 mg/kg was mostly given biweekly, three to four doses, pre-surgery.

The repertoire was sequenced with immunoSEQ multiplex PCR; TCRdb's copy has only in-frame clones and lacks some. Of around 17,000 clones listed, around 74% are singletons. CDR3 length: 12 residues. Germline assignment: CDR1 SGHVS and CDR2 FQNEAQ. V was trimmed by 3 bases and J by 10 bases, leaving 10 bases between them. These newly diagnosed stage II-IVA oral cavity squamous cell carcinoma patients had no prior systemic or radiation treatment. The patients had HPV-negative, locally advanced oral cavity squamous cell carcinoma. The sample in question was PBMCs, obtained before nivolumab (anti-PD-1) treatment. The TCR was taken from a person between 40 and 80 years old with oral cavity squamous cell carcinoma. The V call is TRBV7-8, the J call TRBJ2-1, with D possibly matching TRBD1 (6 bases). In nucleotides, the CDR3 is TGTGCCAGCAGCTTCACCGGGACAGAGCAGTTCTTC. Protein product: CASSFTGTEQFF.